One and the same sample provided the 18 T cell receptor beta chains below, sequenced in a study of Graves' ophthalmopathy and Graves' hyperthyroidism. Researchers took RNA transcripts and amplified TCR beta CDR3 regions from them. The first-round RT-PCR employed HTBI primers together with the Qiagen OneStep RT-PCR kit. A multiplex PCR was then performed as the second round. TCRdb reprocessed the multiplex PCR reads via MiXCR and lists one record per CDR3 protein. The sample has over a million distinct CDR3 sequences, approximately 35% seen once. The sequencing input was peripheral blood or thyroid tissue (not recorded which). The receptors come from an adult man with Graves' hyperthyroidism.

CDR3 nucleotides: TGTGCCAGCAGTATTGCGGGGACAGGGTTCTACGAGCAGTACTTC. This translates into CASSIAGTGFYEQYF. This chain uses TRBV2 with TRBJ2-7, with TRBD1 identical over 9 bases. Germline V gene data show CDR1 as SNHLY and CDR2 as FYNNEI. Trimming took 5 bases from V and 3 from J; bases not matched to a gene: 8. The CDR3 contains 15 residues.

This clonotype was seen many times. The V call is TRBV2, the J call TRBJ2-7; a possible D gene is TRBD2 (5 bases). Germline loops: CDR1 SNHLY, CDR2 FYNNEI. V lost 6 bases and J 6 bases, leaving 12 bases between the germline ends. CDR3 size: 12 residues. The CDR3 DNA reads TGTGCCAGCAGGGACCCTAGCACCGAGCAGTACTTC. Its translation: CASRDPSTEQYF.

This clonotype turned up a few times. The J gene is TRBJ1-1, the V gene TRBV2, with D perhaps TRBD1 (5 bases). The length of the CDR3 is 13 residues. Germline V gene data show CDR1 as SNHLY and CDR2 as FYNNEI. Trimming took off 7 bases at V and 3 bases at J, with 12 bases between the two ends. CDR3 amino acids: CASTVGGDTEAFF. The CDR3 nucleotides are TGTGCCAGCACGGTTGGGGGAGACACTGAAGCTTTCTTT.

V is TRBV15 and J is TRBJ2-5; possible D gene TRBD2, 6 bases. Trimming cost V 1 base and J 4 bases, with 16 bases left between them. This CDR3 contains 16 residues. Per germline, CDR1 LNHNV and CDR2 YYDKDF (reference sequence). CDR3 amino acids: CATSRAGRGVGETQYF. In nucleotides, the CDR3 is TGTGCCACCAGCAGAGCCGGGAGAGGGGTAGGAGAGACCCAGTACTTC.

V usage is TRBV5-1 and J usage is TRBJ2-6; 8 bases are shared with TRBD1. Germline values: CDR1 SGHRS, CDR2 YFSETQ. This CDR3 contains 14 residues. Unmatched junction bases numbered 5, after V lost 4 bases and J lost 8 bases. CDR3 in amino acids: CASSGRQGTNVLTF. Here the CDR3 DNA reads TGCGCCAGCAGCGGGCGACAGGGGACCAACGTCCTGACTTTC. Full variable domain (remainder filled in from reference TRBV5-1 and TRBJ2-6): KAGVTQTPRYLIKTRGQQVTLSCSPISGHRSVSWYQQTPGQGLQFLFEYFSETQRNKGNFPGRFSGRQFSNSRSEMNVSTLELGDSALYLCASSGRQGTNVLTFGAGSRLTVL.

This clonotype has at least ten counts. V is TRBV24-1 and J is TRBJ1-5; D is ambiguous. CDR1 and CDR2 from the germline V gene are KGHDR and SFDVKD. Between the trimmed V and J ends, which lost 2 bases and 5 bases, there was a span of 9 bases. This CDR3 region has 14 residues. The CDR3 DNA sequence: TGTGCCACCAGTGATTCCGGGTCCCATCAGCCCCAGCATTTT. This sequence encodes CATSDSGSHQPQHF.

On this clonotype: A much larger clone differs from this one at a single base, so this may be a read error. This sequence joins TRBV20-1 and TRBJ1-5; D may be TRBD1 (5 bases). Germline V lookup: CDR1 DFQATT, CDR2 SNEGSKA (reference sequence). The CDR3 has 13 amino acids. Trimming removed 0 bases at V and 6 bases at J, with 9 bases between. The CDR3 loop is CSARDTGGQPQHF. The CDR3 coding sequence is TGCAGTGCTAGAGATACTGGGGGTCAGCCCCAGCATTTT.

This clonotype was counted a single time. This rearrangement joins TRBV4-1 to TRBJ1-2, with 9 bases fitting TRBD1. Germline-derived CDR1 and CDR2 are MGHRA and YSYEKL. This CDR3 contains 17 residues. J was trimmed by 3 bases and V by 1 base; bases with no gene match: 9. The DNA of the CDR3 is TGCGCCAGCAGCCAAGCCCCCCGGACAGGGGAGGACTATGGCTACACCTTC. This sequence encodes CASSQAPRTGEDYGYTF.

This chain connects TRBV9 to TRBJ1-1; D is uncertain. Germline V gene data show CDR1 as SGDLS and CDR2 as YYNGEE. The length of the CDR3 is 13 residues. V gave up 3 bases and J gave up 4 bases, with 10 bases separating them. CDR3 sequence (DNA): TGTGCCAGCAGCGGAGACACCGGCACTGAAGCTTTCTTT. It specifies CASSGDTGTEAFF.

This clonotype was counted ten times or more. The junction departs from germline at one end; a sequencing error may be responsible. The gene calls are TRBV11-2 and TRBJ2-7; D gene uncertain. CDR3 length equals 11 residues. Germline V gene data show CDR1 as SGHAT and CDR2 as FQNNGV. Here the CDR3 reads CASSLGRLLDF. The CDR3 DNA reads TGTGCCAGCAGCCTTGGACGGCTTTTAGACTTC.

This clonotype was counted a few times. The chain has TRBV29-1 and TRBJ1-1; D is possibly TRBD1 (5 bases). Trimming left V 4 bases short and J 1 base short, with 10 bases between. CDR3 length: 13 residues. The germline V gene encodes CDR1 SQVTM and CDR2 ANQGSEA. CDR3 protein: CSVAGQGNTEAFF. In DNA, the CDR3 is TGCAGCGTTGCGGGGCAGGGGAACACTGAAGCTTTCTTT.

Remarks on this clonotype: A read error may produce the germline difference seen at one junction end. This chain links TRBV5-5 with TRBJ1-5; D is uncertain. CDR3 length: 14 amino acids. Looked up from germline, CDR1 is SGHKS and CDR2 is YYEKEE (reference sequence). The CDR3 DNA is TGCGCCAGCAGCCAAGAAAGGGTTCAAGGGCCCCAGCATTTT. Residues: CASSQERVQGPQHF.

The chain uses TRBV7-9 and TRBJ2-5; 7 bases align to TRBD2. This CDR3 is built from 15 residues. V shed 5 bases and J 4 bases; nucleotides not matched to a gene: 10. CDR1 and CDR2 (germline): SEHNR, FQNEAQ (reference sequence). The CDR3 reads CASSPRSGARETQYF. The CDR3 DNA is TGTGCCAGCAGCCCGAGGAGCGGGGCCCGAGAGACCCAGTACTTC.

For the CDR3, the DNA is TGTGCCAGCAGCTTAGGGACAGGGTACGAGACCCAGTACTTC. Its protein product is CASSLGTGYETQYF. The chain combines TRBV7-8 with TRBJ2-5; 8 bases map to TRBD1. The trim removed 1 base at V and 5 bases at J, leaving 3 bases unmatched. CDR1 is SGHVS and CDR2 is FQNEAQ in the germline V gene. The CDR3 length is 14 residues.

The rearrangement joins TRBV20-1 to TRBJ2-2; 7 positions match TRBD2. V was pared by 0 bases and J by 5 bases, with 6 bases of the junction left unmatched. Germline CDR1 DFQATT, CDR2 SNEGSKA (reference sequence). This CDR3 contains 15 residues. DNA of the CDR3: TGCAGTGCTAGAGATGGGGACTATTTTACCGGGGAGCTGTTTTTT. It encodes CSARDGDYFTGELFF.

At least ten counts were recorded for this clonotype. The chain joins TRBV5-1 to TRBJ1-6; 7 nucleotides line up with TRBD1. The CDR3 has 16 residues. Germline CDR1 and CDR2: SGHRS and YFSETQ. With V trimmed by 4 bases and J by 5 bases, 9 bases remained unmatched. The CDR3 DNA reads TGCGCCAGCAGCAGCATGACAGGGATCGATAATTCACCCCTCCACTTT. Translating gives CASSSMTGIDNSPLHF.

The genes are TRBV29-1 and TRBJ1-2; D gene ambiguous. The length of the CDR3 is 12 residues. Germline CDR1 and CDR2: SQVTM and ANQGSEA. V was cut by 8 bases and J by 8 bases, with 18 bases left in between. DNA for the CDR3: TGCAGCTTAACCTCGGGCCCGCGGGGCTACACCTTC. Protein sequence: CSLTSGPRGYTF.

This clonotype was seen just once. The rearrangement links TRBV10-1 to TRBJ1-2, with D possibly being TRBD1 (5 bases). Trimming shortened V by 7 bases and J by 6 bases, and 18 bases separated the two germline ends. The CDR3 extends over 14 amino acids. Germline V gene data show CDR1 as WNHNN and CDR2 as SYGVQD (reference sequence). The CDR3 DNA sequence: TGCGCCAGCAAGACTCGGGACCACGACCATGGCTACACCTTC. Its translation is CASKTRDHDHGYTF.